Listed here are 27 T cell receptor beta chains from one sample, sequenced in a study of molecular identifiers for immune sequencing clone quantification. Each CDR3 protein gets one entry after TCRdb re-called the PCR reads with MiXCR. The table includes about 630,000 distinct CDR3 sequences, about 25% detected once. Specimen: naive CD8+ T cells from blood, with Jurkat cell RNA spiked in. Subset described: FACS-sorted CD8+CD4-CCR7+CD45RA+ naive T cells. These receptors originate from a human donor in good health. Some libraries in this study had Jurkat cell RNA spiked in.

The chain has TRBV27 and TRBJ2-7, with D perhaps assigned TRBD1 or TRBD2 (5 bases each). The V gene's germline CDR1 is MNHEY and CDR2 SMNVEV (reference sequence). This CDR3 is built from 14 residues. Trimming cost V 2 bases and J 6 bases, with 14 bases left between them. CDR3 region: CASSLLGIQGEQYF. CDR3 DNA sequence: TGTGCCAGCAGTTTACTCGGGATTCAGGGCGAGCAGTACTTC.

This clonotype has a handful of counts. A much larger clone lies one base from this, so it may be a read error. V usage is TRBV5-1 and J usage is TRBJ2-7; D perhaps matches TRBD1 (6 bases). Germline V gene sequence: CDR1 SGHRS, CDR2 YFSETQ. This CDR3 is 14 amino acids long. The ends were cut back, 4 bases at V and 5 bases at J, with 16 bases in the middle. CDR3 in amino acids: CASSPAGTPDEQYF. Here the CDR3 DNA reads TGCGCCAGCAGCCCCGCCGGGACACCAGACGAGCAGTACTTC.

This clonotype has a handful of counts. The J gene is TRBJ1-5, the V gene TRBV5-6; TRBD1 might be the D (5 bases). This CDR3 comprises 16 residues. The V gene's germline CDR1 is SGHDT and CDR2 YYEEEE. The V gene lost 1 base and the J gene lost 0 bases, with 11 bases spanning the gap. The CDR3: CASSLSWGNSNQPQHF. In nucleotides, the CDR3 is TGTGCCAGCAGCTTGAGTTGGGGGAATAGCAATCAGCCCCAGCATTTT.

This clonotype was counted between two and nine times. This chain links TRBV3-1 with TRBJ2-1; D uncertain. V was clipped by 4 bases and J by 8 bases, with 15 bases between them. The germline gives CDR1 LGHDT, CDR2 YNNKEL (reference sequence). The CDR3 is 14 amino acids. The CDR3 here is CASSRVGLGDEQFF. The CDR3 DNA follows: TGTGCCAGCAGCCGGGTAGGTTTGGGCGATGAGCAGTTCTTC.

The chain joins TRBV7-2 to TRBJ1-2, with D perhaps TRBD1 (6 bases). The V and J ends lost 1 base and 6 bases respectively, with 15 bases between them. Germline values: CDR1 SGHTA, CDR2 FQGNSA. The length of the CDR3 is 15 residues. CDR3 bases: TGTGCCAGCAGCTTAGAGGCAGGGGAGGTCAATGGCTACACCTTC. It yields the protein CASSLEAGEVNGYTF.

This clonotype has more than one count but fewer than ten. This chain joins TRBV24-1 and TRBJ2-5; weak D call: TRBD2 (6 bases). This CDR3 is 16 amino acids long. Trimming cost V 9 bases and J 3 bases, with 22 bases left between them. Germline V gives CDR1 KGHDR, CDR2 SFDVKD. This CDR3 reads CATATLGGDLEETQYF. DNA for the CDR3: TGTGCCACCGCGACGCTGGGGGGAGATTTGGAAGAGACCCAGTACTTC.

This clonotype was recorded at least ten times. The genes are TRBV6-1 and TRBJ2-3; D is possibly TRBD2 (6 bases). Trimming stripped 10 bases from V and 4 bases from J, with 9 bases between. Germline V gene lookup returns CDR1 MNHNS and CDR2 SASEGT. The CDR3 is made up of 11 amino acids. In DNA, the CDR3 is TGTGCCATCGGGAGCGCAGATACGCAGTATTTT. Protein sequence: CAIGSADTQYF.

This clonotype was detected only a few times. The DNA for the CDR3 is TGTGCCAGCAGCTTTCTTCGGGAGGGCCATATAGATACGCAGTATTTT. Amino acids: CASSFLREGHIDTQYF. The chain recombines TRBV11-1 with TRBJ2-3; 8 nucleotides match TRBD2. Trimming at V came to 3 bases and at J to 5 bases, leaving 10 bases not matched to a gene. Germline CDR1 and CDR2: SGHAT and FQDESV (reference sequence). This CDR3 spans 16 amino acids. Full variable domain (remainder filled in from reference TRBV11-1 and TRBJ2-3): EAEVAQSPRYKITEKSQAVAFWCDPISGHATLYWYRQILGQGPELLVQFQDESVVDDSQLPKDRFSAERLKGVDSTLKIQPAELGDSAMYLCASSFLREGHIDTQYFGPGTRLTVL.

This sequence joins TRBV12-3 or TRBV12-4 and TRBJ2-2; D is uncertain. Between the trimmed V and J ends, which lost 9 bases and 0 bases, there was a span of 5 bases. This CDR3 spans 12 amino acids. CDR3 amino acids: CASTANTGELFF. CDR3 nucleotides: TGTGCCAGTACAGCGAACACCGGGGAGCTGTTTTTT.

Turning to this clonotype: One end of the junction is discordant with germline, which a read error may explain. This chain links TRBV5-6 with TRBJ1-1; D call uncertain. Germline CDR1 reads SGHDT; CDR2 reads YYEEEE. This CDR3 spans 13 amino acids. The DNA of the CDR3 is TGTGCCAGCGGCTTGGCTGGGAACACTGAAGCTTTCTTT. Protein sequence: CASGLAGNTEAFF.

For this clonotype: A clone one base away is much larger, so this may be a read error. J is TRBJ1-1 and V is TRBV5-1; the D is unclear. CDR1 and CDR2 (germline): SGHRS, YFSETQ. V gave up 4 bases and J gave up 6 bases, with 10 bases separating them. CDR3 length equals 12 residues. Written as DNA, the CDR3 is TGCGCCAGCAGCCACGGGAGTTCTGAAGCTTTCTTT. It encodes CASSHGSSEAFF.

The chain uses TRBV6-2 or TRBV6-3 and TRBJ2-7; no firm D call. V dropped 1 base and J dropped 7 bases, with 8 bases sitting between them. The germline gives CDR1 MNHEY, CDR2 SVGEGT. This CDR3 spans 12 amino acids. The CDR3 DNA sequence: TGTGCCAGCAGTTACTATAGGGCAGAGCAGTACTTC. This sequence encodes CASSYYRAEQYF.

This clonotype was picked up one time. Given a much more abundant clone one base away, this may be a read error. The V and J genes are TRBV2 and TRBJ2-5; TRBD2 matches 9 bases. Germline V gene data show CDR1 as SNHLY and CDR2 as FYNNEI. The CDR3 is 15 residues long. V was pared by 5 bases and J by 1 base, with 5 bases of the junction left unmatched. CDR3 sequence reads: CASSNGLACQETQYF. CDR3 DNA: TGTGCCAGCAGTAACGGACTAGCGTGCCAAGAGACCCAGTACTTC.

At least ten counts were recorded for this clonotype. This chain uses TRBV19 with TRBJ2-7; possible D gene TRBD1, 5 bases. The germline V gene has CDR1 LNHDA and CDR2 SQIVND (reference sequence). This CDR3 comprises 14 residues. V was trimmed by 5 bases and J by 1 base, leaving 12 bases between them. CDR3 nucleotide sequence: TGTGCCAGTAGTCCCCAGACAGCATCCTACGAGCAGTACTTC. Protein product: CASSPQTASYEQYF. Full variable domain (rest looked up from reference TRBV19 and TRBJ2-7): DGGITQSPKYLFRKEGQNVTLSCEQNLNHDAMYWYRQDPGQGLRLIYYSQIVNDFQKGDIAEGYSVSREKKESFPLTVTSAQKNPTAFYLCASSPQTASYEQYFGPGTRLTVT.

This clonotype came up once. A read error may produce the germline difference seen at one junction end. The DNA of the CDR3 is TGTGGCATCCGGGACACCTTCACTGAAGCTTTCTTT. Translated, it gives CGIRDTFTEAFF. This rearrangement joins TRBV10-3 to TRBJ1-1, with D possibly TRBD1 on 6 matching bases. The CDR3 totals 12 residues. Germline CDR1 and CDR2: ENHRY and SYGVKD.

Worth noting for this clonotype: A junction end diverges from the germline sequence, so it may reflect a read error. The V call is TRBV7-3, the J call TRBJ2-2; TRBD2 matches at 9 bases. CDR1 and CDR2 (germline): SGHTA, FQGTGA. This CDR3 comprises 17 residues. CDR3 in amino acids: CASSPGRGLAPPGELSF. Here the CDR3 DNA reads TGTGCCAGCAGCCCCGGTCGAGGACTAGCGCCACCCGGGGAGCTGTCTTTT.

This clonotype was recorded a few times. The chain has TRBV12-3 or TRBV12-4 and TRBJ2-3; TRBD2 matches at 12 bases. Unmatched junction bases numbered 8, after V lost 1 base and J lost 9 bases. The CDR3 runs to 16 residues. This CDR3 reads CASSLVSSGGARTQYF. As DNA, the CDR3 is TGTGCCAGCAGTTTAGTGTCTAGCGGGGGGGCCCGGACGCAGTATTTT.

This clonotype was counted ten times or more. The chain couples TRBV12-5 to TRBJ2-5, with 8 bases matching TRBD1. Germline CDR1 is LGHNT and CDR2 is FRNRAP. The V and J ends lost 2 bases and 3 bases, in that order; junction bases with no gene match: 8. The CDR3 totals 16 residues. This CDR3 is CASGLPNSTGEETQYF. CDR3 nucleotides: TGTGCTAGTGGTTTGCCAAACTCGACAGGGGAAGAGACCCAGTACTTC.

This clonotype was detected many times. The rearrangement joins TRBV19 to TRBJ2-2, with TRBD1 identical over 8 bases. Trimming removed 5 bases from V and 8 bases from J; junction bases left unmatched: 10. Germline CDR1 LNHDA, CDR2 SQIVND (reference sequence). There are 15 residues in the CDR3. CDR3 region: CASSPRTGPIGELFF. CDR3 bases: TGTGCCAGTAGTCCAAGGACAGGGCCAATTGGGGAGCTGTTTTTT. Supplemented by reference TRBV19 and TRBJ2-2, the full variable domain reads DGGITQSPKYLFRKEGQNVTLSCEQNLNHDAMYWYRQDPGQGLRLIYYSQIVNDFQKGDIAEGYSVSREKKESFPLTVTSAQKNPTAFYLCASSPRTGPIGELFFGEGSRLTVL.

V and J are TRBV6-5 and TRBJ1-1; the match to TRBD1 covers 8 bases. CDR1 and CDR2 (germline): MNHEY, SVGAGI. This CDR3 spans 13 amino acids. The junction had 5 bases not matched to a gene; V was cut back by 9 bases and J by 2 bases. The CDR3, as DNA: TGTGCCAGTCGACAGGGGCATAACACTGAAGCTTTCTTT. The encoded protein is CASRQGHNTEAFF.

The chain has TRBV6-2 or TRBV6-3 and TRBJ1-2; D remains unclear. CDR3 size: 14 residues. V lost 4 bases and J lost 4, with 13 bases in between. Germline V gene sequence: CDR1 MNHEY, CDR2 SVGEGT. CDR3 bases: TGTGCCAGCAGTTCGGCAGGAGGTTTCTATGGCTACACCTTC. Translating gives CASSSAGGFYGYTF.

This clonotype came up a few times. This chain connects TRBV27 to TRBJ2-5; 8 positions agree with TRBD2. Germline CDR1 and CDR2: MNHEY and SMNVEV (reference sequence). This CDR3 spans 15 amino acids. J gave up 4 bases and V 0 bases, and 4 bases lay outside the gene matches. The CDR3, as DNA: TGTGCCAGCAGTTTATCGTTCGGGGGGGTAGAGACCCAGTACTTC. Amino acids: CASSLSFGGVETQYF.

V is TRBV2 and J is TRBJ2-1, with 10 bases fitting TRBD2. Losses at the gene ends were 8 bases for V and 4 bases for J; bases not matched to a gene: 5. Looked up from germline, CDR1 is SNHLY and CDR2 is FYNNEI. The CDR3 is 14 amino acids. The CDR3 here is CASPTSGIYNEQFF. Written as DNA, the CDR3 is TGTGCCAGCCCCACTAGCGGGATATACAATGAGCAGTTCTTC. The full variable domain, completed using reference TRBV2 and TRBJ2-1, is EPEVTQTPSHQVTQMGQEVILRCVPISNHLYFYWYRQILGQKVEFLVSFYNNEISEKSEIFDDQFSVERPDGSNFTLKIRSTKLEDSAMYFCASPTSGIYNEQFFGPGTRLTVL.

This chain connects TRBV20-1 to TRBJ2-7; D gene uncertain. The V gene's germline CDR1 is DFQATT and CDR2 SNEGSKA (reference sequence). V lost 2 bases and J 0 bases, leaving 8 bases between the germline ends. The CDR3 has 13 residues. CDR3 DNA: TGCAGTGCTAGACCGCCGGGCTCCTACGAGCAGTACTTC. Translating it yields CSARPPGSYEQYF.

Many counts were recorded for this clonotype. In DNA, the CDR3 is TGCGCCAGCAGCCAAGATAGATTAGGCAATCCAGTGGCTGAAGCTTTCTTT. Translating gives CASSQDRLGNPVAEAFF. The genes are TRBV4-1 and TRBJ1-1, with D unclear. V lost 0 bases and J lost 6, with 20 bases in between. CDR1 MGHRA and CDR2 YSYEKL come from the germline V gene. This CDR3 is built from 17 residues.

As concerns this clonotype: A much larger clone lies one base from this, so it may be a read error. The chain combines TRBV4-3 with TRBJ1-4; D unresolved. Germline V gene data show CDR1 as LGHNA and CDR2 as YSLEER. The CDR3 has 12 amino acids. Trimming stripped 5 bases from V and 7 bases from J, with 8 bases between. The CDR3 sequence is CASSWEGEKLFF. The CDR3 region has the DNA TGCGCCAGCAGCTGGGAAGGTGAAAAACTGTTTTTT.

This clonotype was detected a few times. The chain joins TRBV2 to TRBJ2-1; D unresolved. This CDR3 has 12 residues. Between the trimmed V and J ends, which lost 10 bases and 5 bases, there was a span of 12 bases. CDR1 is SNHLY and CDR2 is FYNNEI in the germline V gene. CDR3 bases: TGTGCCACCACCTACCTTAACAATGAGCAGTTCTTC. Translation gives CATTYLNNEQFF. Filled out from reference TRBV2 and TRBJ2-1, the complete variable domain reads EPEVTQTPSHQVTQMGQEVILRCVPISNHLYFYWYRQILGQKVEFLVSFYNNEISEKSEIFDDQFSVERPDGSNFTLKIRSTKLEDSAMYFCATTYLNNEQFFGPGTRLTVL.